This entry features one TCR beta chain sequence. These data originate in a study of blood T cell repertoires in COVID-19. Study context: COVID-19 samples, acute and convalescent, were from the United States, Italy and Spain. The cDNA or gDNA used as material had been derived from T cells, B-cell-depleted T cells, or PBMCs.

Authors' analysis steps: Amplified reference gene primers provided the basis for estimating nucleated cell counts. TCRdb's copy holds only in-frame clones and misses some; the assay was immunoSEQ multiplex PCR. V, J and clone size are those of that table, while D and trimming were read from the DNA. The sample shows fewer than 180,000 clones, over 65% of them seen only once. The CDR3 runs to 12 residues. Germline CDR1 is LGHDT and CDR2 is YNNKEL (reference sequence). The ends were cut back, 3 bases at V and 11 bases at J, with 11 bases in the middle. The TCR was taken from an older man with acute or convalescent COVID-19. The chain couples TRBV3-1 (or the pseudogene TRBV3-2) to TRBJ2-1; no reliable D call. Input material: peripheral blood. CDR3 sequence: CASSHRVTQQFF. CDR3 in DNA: TGTGCCAGCAGCCACCGGGTAACCCAGCAGTTCTTC.